This T cell receptor (beta chain) was sequenced for a study of blood T cell repertoires in COVID-19. Study details: PBMCs, B-cell-depleted T cells, or T cells were the source of the cDNA or gDNA that made up the material.

Authors' processing steps: The authors estimated nucleated cell counts from reference gene primer amplification. The assay was immunoSEQ multiplex PCR, and TCRdb's table has in-frame clones only and misses some. V, J and clone size are those of that table, while D and trimming were read from the DNA. Among about 230,000 clones listed, about 87% were seen once. This CDR3 contains 15 residues. Trimming removed 4 bases from V and 0 bases from J; junction bases left unmatched: 3. Germline CDR1 is WSHSY and CDR2 is SAAADI. Everyone who took part was about 18 to 89 years old, and they came from about two dozen US areas.

This clonotype was obtained from a woman in her 30s who had been exposed to COVID-19. The chain has TRBV10-2 and TRBJ2-3; 8 bases align to TRBD1. The source material was PBMCs or T cells enriched from blood (not recorded which). DNA of the CDR3: TGCGCCAGCAGTGTCCAGGGGGCTAGCACAGATACGCAGTATTTT. Translating gives CASSVQGASTDTQYF.